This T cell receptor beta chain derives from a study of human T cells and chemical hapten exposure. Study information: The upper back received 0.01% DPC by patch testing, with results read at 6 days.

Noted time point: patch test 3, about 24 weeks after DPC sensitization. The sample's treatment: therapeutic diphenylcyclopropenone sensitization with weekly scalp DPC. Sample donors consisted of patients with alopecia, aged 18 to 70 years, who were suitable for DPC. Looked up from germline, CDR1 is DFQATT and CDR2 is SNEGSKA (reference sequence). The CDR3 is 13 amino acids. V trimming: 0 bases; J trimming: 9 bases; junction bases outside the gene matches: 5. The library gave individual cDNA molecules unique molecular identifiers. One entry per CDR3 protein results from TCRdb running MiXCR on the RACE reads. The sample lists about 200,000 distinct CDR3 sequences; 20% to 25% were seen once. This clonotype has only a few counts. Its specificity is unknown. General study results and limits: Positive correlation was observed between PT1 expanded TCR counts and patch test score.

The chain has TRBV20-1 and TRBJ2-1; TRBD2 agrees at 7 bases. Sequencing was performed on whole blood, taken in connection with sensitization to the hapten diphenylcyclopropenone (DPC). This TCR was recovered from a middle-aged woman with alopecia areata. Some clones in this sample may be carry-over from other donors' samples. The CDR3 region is CSARDRLAGEQFF. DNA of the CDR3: TGCAGTGCTAGAGATCGACTAGCCGGTGAGCAGTTCTTC.